A single sample gave rise to the 18 T cell receptor beta chains below, sequenced in a study of T cells in Graves' hyperthyroidism and ophthalmopathy (dated by TCRdb to the late 2010s). The method was multiplex PCR. This sample was sequenced with an Illumina HiSeq 2000. The TCR beta CDR3 regions were amplified from the RNA transcripts. The first round of RT-PCR for the TCR CDR3 was performed with the HTBI primer set and the Qiagen OneStep RT-PCR kit. TCRdb reran the public reads through fastp at Q25 and MiXCR, keeping productive beta chains. CDR3 protein sequences are deduplicated, and each keeps its most common genes and DNA. The sample data list 300,000 to 500,000 distinct CDR3 sequences, and over 12% of these were observed just once. The ten largest clones add up to 25% to 30% of the sample. The sample comprised blood. The receptor set was obtained from a man aged 45 to 65 with Graves' ophthalmopathy.

This chain joins TRBV20-1 and TRBJ2-3; 11 bases line up with TRBD2. J was trimmed by 6 bases and V by 6 bases; bases with no gene match: 14. The CDR3 is 16 residues long. Germline values: CDR1 DFQATT, CDR2 SNEGSKA (reference sequence). Here the CDR3 DNA reads TGCAGTGCCAGGGAGACTAGCGGGAAGGTAGACGATACGCAGTATTTT. This encodes CSARETSGKVDDTQYF.

The chain combines TRBV9 with TRBJ2-7; a weak D match, TRBD2 (6 bases). Germline V gene lookup returns CDR1 SGDLS and CDR2 YYNGEE. Between the trimmed V and J ends, which lost 0 bases and 2 bases, there was a span of 12 bases. The CDR3 sequence is 15 residues long. The CDR3 is CASSVAPGVTYEQYF. CDR3 in DNA: TGTGCCAGCAGCGTAGCTCCGGGAGTTACCTACGAGCAGTACTTC.

At least ten counts were recorded for this clonotype. The chain's CDR3 is CASSGIGFGTDTQYF. CDR3 sequence (DNA): TGTGCCAGCAGTGGGATAGGGTTCGGCACAGATACGCAGTATTTT. The genes are TRBV2 and TRBJ2-3; D is unclear. The CDR3 contains 15 residues. From germline, CDR1 is SNHLY and CDR2 FYNNEI. V was pared by 4 bases and J by 1 base, with 12 bases between.

This clonotype has a count of ten or more. The V call is TRBV7-3, the J call TRBJ1-3; the D is unclear. Germline V gene lookup returns CDR1 SGHTA and CDR2 FQGTGA. V was cut by 4 bases and J by 2 bases, with 6 bases left in between. The CDR3 covers 13 residues. The CDR3 region has the DNA TGTGCCAGCAGCTCAACGCCTGGAAACACCATATATTTT. Residues: CASSSTPGNTIYF.

The rearrangement links TRBV7-9 to TRBJ2-7; D call uncertain. The CDR3 loop spans 13 amino acids. CDR1 and CDR2 (germline): SEHNR, FQNEAQ (reference sequence). V lost 5 bases, J lost 0 bases, and 8 bases lay in between. CDR3 bases: TGTGCCAGCAGCCACATCTCCTCCTACGAGCAGTACTTC. It translates to CASSHISSYEQYF.

This clonotype was found many times. The chain combines TRBV28 with TRBJ1-2, with 8 bases fitting TRBD1. This CDR3 has 14 residues. Trimming at V came to 1 base and at J to 8 bases, leaving 6 bases not matched to a gene. The V gene's germline CDR1 is MDHEN and CDR2 SYDVKM. CDR3 sequence: CASSLSQGARGYTF. The CDR3 region has the DNA TGTGCCAGCAGTTTATCCCAGGGGGCGAGAGGCTACACCTTC.

This chain joins TRBV5-7 and TRBJ1-5; possible D gene TRBD1, 5 bases. TRBV5-7 is reported as an ORF; its role is uncertain. With 0 bases removed from V and 0 bases from J, the gap between germline ends came to 10 bases. The CDR3 length is 16 residues. CDR3 loop: CASSLAGGDSNQPQHF. CDR3 bases: TGTGCCAGCAGCTTGGCCGGGGGGGATAGCAATCAGCCCCAGCATTTT.

The rearrangement links TRBV7-2 to TRBJ2-3; 9 bases map to TRBD2. Germline trimming cut 1 base from V and 4 bases from J; bases unmatched to any gene: 12. CDR3 length equals 18 residues. In germline, CDR1 is SGHTA, CDR2 FQGNSA. The DNA for the CDR3 is TGTGCCAGCAGCTTAGGTCTAGTAGCGGGAGCGGGGGCAGATACGCAGTATTTT. This sequence encodes CASSLGLVAGAGADTQYF.

This clonotype was counted ten times or more. The J gene is TRBJ2-1, the V gene TRBV10-3; 12 bases are shared with TRBD2. The CDR3 has 16 amino acids. The trim removed 3 bases at V and 6 bases at J, leaving 6 bases unmatched. Germline values: CDR1 ENHRY, CDR2 SYGVKD. CDR3 in amino acids: CAISDSGTSGFNEQFF. The CDR3 coding sequence is TGTGCCATCAGTGATTCTGGGACTAGCGGGTTCAATGAGCAGTTCTTC.

In its sample, this clonotype was seen many times. The CDR3 reads CATSDRLRTGGIEQYF. CDR3 nucleotide sequence: TGTGCCACCAGTGATCGACTACGGACAGGGGGGATCGAGCAGTACTTC. The chain links TRBV24-1 to TRBJ2-7; 10 bases fit TRBD1. CDR3 length: 16 amino acids. V lost 3 bases, J lost 6 bases, and 10 bases stayed unmatched. Germline CDR1 is KGHDR and CDR2 is SFDVKD.

This clonotype was counted ten times or more. One end of the junction does not line up with germline, which may come from a read error. This chain joins TRBV7-7 and TRBJ2-5; 11 bases agree with TRBD1. The CDR3 has 15 residues. Germline values: CDR1 SSHAT, CDR2 FNYEAQ (reference sequence). CDR3 region: CASSSGTGGSETQYF. CDR3 DNA sequence: TGTGCTAGCAGCTCCGGGACAGGGGGGTCAGAGACCCAGTACTTC.

V usage is TRBV6-4 and J usage is TRBJ2-3; the match to TRBD2 covers 10 bases. The CDR3 extends over 13 amino acids. The germline V gene encodes CDR1 MRHNA and CDR2 SNTAGT. Trimming took 4 bases from V and 10 from J; bases not matched to a gene: 5. The CDR3 region is CASSAQREGPQYF. The DNA of the CDR3 is TGTGCCAGCAGTGCTCAGCGGGAGGGCCCGCAGTATTTT.

This clonotype was detected many times. The DNA of the CDR3 is TGTGCCAGCAGTTTCGTCCTAGCGGGAGGCAATGAGCAGTTCTTC. Protein: CASSFVLAGGNEQFF. The rearrangement links TRBV28 to TRBJ2-1; 11 bases map to TRBD2. J was trimmed by 6 bases and V by 3 bases; bases with no gene match: 4. CDR3 length: 15 residues. In germline, CDR1 is MDHEN, CDR2 SYDVKM.

The CDR3 protein is CASSQGLAGGGETQYF. The CDR3 DNA reads as TGTGCCAGCAGCCAAGGACTAGCGGGAGGCGGGGAGACCCAGTACTTC. The chain recombines TRBV14 with TRBJ2-5; 13 bases agree with TRBD2. The CDR3 contains 16 residues. V trimming: 1 base; J trimming: 5 bases; junction bases outside the gene matches: 4. Germline CDR1 SGHDN, CDR2 FVKESK.

The sample holds many counts of this clonotype. J is TRBJ2-7 and V is TRBV13, with D uncertain. The CDR3 length is 13 residues. The germline V and J ends were trimmed by 0 bases and 6 bases, with 9 bases remaining between them. Germline V gene sequence: CDR1 PRHDT, CDR2 FYEKMQ (reference sequence). The CDR3 is CASSLGRLSEQYF. CDR3 DNA sequence: TGTGCCAGCAGCTTAGGGCGCCTAAGCGAGCAGTACTTC.

The chain has TRBV6-1 and TRBJ2-1; D assignment may be TRBD1 or TRBD2 (5 bases each). In germline, CDR1 is MNHNS, CDR2 SASEGT. The CDR3 spans 15 residues. Trimming pared 5 bases from V and 5 bases from J, leaving 16 bases between. CDR3 region: CASSTGAIANNEQFF. For the CDR3, the DNA is TGTGCCAGCAGTACCGGGGCCATAGCCAACAATGAGCAGTTCTTC.

This clonotype has more than one count but fewer than ten. J is TRBJ2-3 and V is TRBV12-3 or TRBV12-4, with D perhaps TRBD1 (6 bases). This CDR3 region has 13 residues. Trimming took 7 bases from V and 4 from J, leaving 12 bases between them. DNA for the CDR3: TGTGCCAGCACCCAAAACAGGGCAGATACGCAGTATTTT. It codes for CASTQNRADTQYF.

This clonotype was counted many times. The DNA for the CDR3 is TGCAGTGCTAGAGATTCTAGCGGGAGCTCCAAGCAGTACTTC. Translated, it gives CSARDSSGSSKQYF. This chain joins TRBV20-1 and TRBJ2-7, with TRBD2 identical over 10 bases. The CDR3 spans 14 residues. The V segment lost 0 bases and the J segment 8 bases; nucleotides outside the gene matches: 7. CDR1 is DFQATT and CDR2 is SNEGSKA in the germline V gene (reference sequence).